This record looks at one T cell receptor (beta chain) sequence and its context. Naive CD8 cells, CD45RO-negative and positively selected for CCR7, excluded terminally differentiated effector memory CD45RA+ cells. After removal of 5 bases from V and 4 bases from J, the junction contained 3 bases not matched to a gene. Germline lookup yields CDR1 MNHNS and CDR2 SASEGT. The CDR3 runs 15 residues. This record belongs to a study of shared clonotypes between healthy human individuals. Method: immunoSEQ multiplex PCR; TCRdb's copy keeps in-frame clones and lacks some. This sample has approximately 2,000,000 clones; around 93% occur once, and the top ten carry about 1.7%.

The V and J genes are TRBV6-1 and TRBJ2-1, with TRBD2 matching over 12 bases. Sequenced sample: naive CD8+ T cells from PBMCs. The TCR sequence derives from a man aged 18 to 30 in good health. Some clones in this sample may be carry-over from other donors' samples. CDR3 sequence reads: CASSRTSGTYNEQFF. DNA for the CDR3: TGTGCCAGCAGTCGGACTAGCGGGACATACAATGAGCAGTTCTTC.